This is a list of T cell receptor beta chains from one sample in a study of blood T cell repertoires in COVID-19. Libraries were prepared by immunoSEQ multiplex PCR; TCRdb keeps only in-frame clonotypes and omits some of them. The table shows about 460,000 clones, with around nine tenths occurring only once. Sequenced input: PBMCs or T cells enriched from blood (not recorded which). The receptors were sampled from a woman in her fifties or sixties who had recovered from COVID-19. Each CDR3 is given with its conserved first and last residue. The D gene is left open where the match is weak. The size field is filled for only some rows; it gives once, few, many or a size class.

clone size,V gene,D gene,J gene,CDR3 DNA,CDR3 protein
-,TRBV7-8,TRBD1,TRBJ1-1,TGTGCCAGCAGCTCCGGGACAGGGGGCCGTAACACTGAAGCTTTCTTT,CASSSGTGGRNTEAFF
-,TRBV7-8,-,TRBJ2-3,TGTGCCAGCCGGTCGTCGGTGTTCGCAGATACGCAGTATTTT,CASRSSVFADTQYF
-,TRBV11-2,-,TRBJ2-3,TGTGCCAGCAGCTCCCGGTTGGGCGATACGCAGTATTTT,CASSSRLGDTQYF
many,TRBV5-1,TRBD2,TRBJ2-7,TGCGCCAGCAGCGGAGGACTAGCGGGGAAAGGGGGCGAGCAGTACTTC,CASSGGLAGKGGEQYF
-,TRBV6-5,TRBD1,TRBJ2-1,TGTGCCAGCAACCGGGACAGCTACTCCTACAATGAGCAGTTCTTC,CASNRDSYSYNEQFF
once,TRBV30,TRBD1,TRBJ1-1,TGTGCCTGGAGGATACGTATCGGGACAGGGCGTAGTGAAGCTTTCTTT,CAWRIRIGTGRSEAFF
-,TRBV6-6,-,TRBJ1-4,TGTGCCAGCAGGAGGAGGGATGAAAAACTGTTTTTT,CASRRRDEKLFF
-,TRBV11-3,-,TRBJ2-3,TGTGCCAGCAGCTTTGTGAGGGGGAGCACAGATACGCAGTATTTT,CASSFVRGSTDTQYF
-,TRBV5-1,TRBD1,TRBJ2-1,TGCGCCAGCAGCTCGACAGGGGGGTTAGACAATGAGCAGTTCTTC,CASSSTGGLDNEQFF
-,TRBV5-1,-,TRBJ2-1,TGCGCCAGCAGCTTGACGGGTAACAATGAGCAGTTCTTC,CASSLTGNNEQFF
-,TRBV7-8,-,TRBJ2-1,TGTGCCAGCAGCTTAACGGGTATCCATGAGCAGTTCTTC,CASSLTGIHEQFF
-,TRBV20-1,-,TRBJ1-1,TGCAGTGCTAGTGGGGGCGCGGTTGCCCCTGAAGCTTTCTTT,CSASGGAVAPEAFF
few,TRBV19,-,TRBJ1-2,TGTGCCAGTAGTATAATTTCGACACCCTATGGCTACACCTTC,CASSIISTPYGYTF
-,TRBV15,-,TRBJ1-5,TGTGCCACCAGCAGAGATGGAGAGGGTTGGGGCAATCAGCCCCAGCATTTT,CATSRDGEGWGNQPQHF
-,TRBV6-5,TRBD1,TRBJ1-5,TGTGCCAGCAGGGACAGGGCCGATCAGCCCCAGCATTTT,CASRDRADQPQHF
-,TRBV11-3,-,TRBJ1-2,TGTGCCAGCAGCTCCCGGGAACGATCTAACTATGGCTACACCTTC,CASSSRERSNYGYTF
-,TRBV2,-,TRBJ1-1,TGTGCCAGCAGGAGAGGGGGGGATCGAGCTTTCTTT,CASRRGGDRAFF
-,TRBV3-1/TRBV3-2,TRBD1,TRBJ1-3,TGTGCCAGCACTACTCGACAGGGCGACGGAAACACCATATATTTT,CASTTRQGDGNTIYF
-,TRBV15,-,TRBJ1-3,TGTGCCACCAGCACCCCAGGATGGGGGGAAGGAAACACCATATATTTT,CATSTPGWGEGNTIYF
-,TRBV5-1,-,TRBJ2-1,TGCGCCAGCAGCTTGGAACAGTACAATGAGCAGTTCTTC,CASSLEQYNEQFF
-,TRBV10-3,-,TRBJ1-3,TGTGCCATCAGTGATGGGGGGGCCCGTGGAAACACCATATATTTT,CAISDGGARGNTIYF
many,TRBV5-1,-,TRBJ2-5,TGCGCCAGCAGCCCCCAGGGGGGACAAGAGACCCAGTACTTC,CASSPQGGQETQYF
-,TRBV30,TRBD1,TRBJ1-1,TGTGCCTGCCCCGGGACAGGGAGTCGGGACACTGAAGCTTTCTTT,CACPGTGSRDTEAFF
-,TRBV7-9,-,TRBJ1-4,TGTGCCAGCAGCTACCAGGGCGCAACTAATGAAAAACTGTTTTTT,CASSYQGATNEKLFF
-,TRBV2,TRBD1,TRBJ1-2,TGTGCCAGCAGTGAAGTGGGACAGAAGTGGAATGGCTACACCTTC,CASSEVGQKWNGYTF
-,TRBV27,TRBD1,TRBJ1-5,TGTGCCAGCAGTACGACCGGGACAGGGCGCAATCAGCCCCAGCATTTT,CASSTTGTGRNQPQHF
-,TRBV30,TRBD1,TRBJ1-5,TGTGCTTATGACACCGGGACAGGGGATCAGCCCCAGCATTTT,CAYDTGTGDQPQHF
-,TRBV18,TRBD1,TRBJ1-3,TGTGCCAGCTCACCGACGTTGGGACAGATCTCTGGAAACACCATATATTTT,CASSPTLGQISGNTIYF
-,TRBV5-1,TRBD2,TRBJ2-2,TGCGCCAGCAGCCCTCGGGAGGGAGGCACCGGGGAGCTGTTTTTT,CASSPREGGTGELFF